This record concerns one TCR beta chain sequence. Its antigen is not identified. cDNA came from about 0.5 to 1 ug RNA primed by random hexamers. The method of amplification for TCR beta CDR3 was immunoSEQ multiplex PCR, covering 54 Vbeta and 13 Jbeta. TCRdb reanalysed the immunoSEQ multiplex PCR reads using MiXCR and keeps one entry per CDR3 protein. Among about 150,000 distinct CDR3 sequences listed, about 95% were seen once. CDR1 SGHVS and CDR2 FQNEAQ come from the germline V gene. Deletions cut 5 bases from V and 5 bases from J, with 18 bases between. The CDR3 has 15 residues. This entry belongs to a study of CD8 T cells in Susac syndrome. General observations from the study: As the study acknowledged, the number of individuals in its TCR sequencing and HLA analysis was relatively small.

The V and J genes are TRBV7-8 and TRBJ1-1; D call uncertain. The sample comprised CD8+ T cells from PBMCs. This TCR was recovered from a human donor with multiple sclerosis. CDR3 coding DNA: TGTGCCAGCAGCCCCCGGACGGCCTTAGGAACTGAAGCTTTCTTT. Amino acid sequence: CASSPRTALGTEAFF.